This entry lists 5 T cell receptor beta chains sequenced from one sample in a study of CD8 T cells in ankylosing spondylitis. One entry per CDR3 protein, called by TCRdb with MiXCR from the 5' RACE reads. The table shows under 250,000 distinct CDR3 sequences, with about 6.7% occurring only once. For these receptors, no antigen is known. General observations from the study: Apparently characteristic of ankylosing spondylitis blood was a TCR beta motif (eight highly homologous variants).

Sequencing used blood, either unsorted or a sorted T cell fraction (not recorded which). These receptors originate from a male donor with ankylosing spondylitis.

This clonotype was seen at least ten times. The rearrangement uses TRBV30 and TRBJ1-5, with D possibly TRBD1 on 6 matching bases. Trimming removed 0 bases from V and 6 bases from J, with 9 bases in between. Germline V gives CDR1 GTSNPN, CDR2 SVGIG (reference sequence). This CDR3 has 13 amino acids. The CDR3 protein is CAWSVQGGQPQHF. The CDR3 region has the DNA TGTGCCTGGAGTGTACAGGGAGGTCAGCCCCAGCATTTT.

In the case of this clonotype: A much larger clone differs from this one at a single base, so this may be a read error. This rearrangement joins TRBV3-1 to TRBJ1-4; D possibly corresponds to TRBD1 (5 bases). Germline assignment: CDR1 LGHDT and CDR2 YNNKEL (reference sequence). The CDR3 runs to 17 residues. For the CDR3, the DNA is TGTGCCCGCAGCCACTCGGTTTTAAATGGGGCGGAAGAAAAACTGTTTTTT. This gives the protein CARSHSVLNGAEEKLFF.

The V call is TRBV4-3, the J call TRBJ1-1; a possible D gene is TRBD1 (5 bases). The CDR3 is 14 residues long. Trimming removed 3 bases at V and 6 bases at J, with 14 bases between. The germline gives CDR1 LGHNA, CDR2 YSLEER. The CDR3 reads CASSHKTRGAEAFF. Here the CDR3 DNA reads TGCGCCAGCAGCCACAAAACCCGGGGGGCTGAAGCTTTCTTT.

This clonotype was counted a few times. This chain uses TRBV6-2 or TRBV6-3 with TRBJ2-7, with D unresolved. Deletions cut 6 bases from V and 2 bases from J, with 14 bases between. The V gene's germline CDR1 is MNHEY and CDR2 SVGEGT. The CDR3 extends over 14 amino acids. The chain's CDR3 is CASSPQMLTYEQYF. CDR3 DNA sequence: TGTGCCAGCAGCCCCCAGATGCTAACCTACGAGCAGTACTTC.

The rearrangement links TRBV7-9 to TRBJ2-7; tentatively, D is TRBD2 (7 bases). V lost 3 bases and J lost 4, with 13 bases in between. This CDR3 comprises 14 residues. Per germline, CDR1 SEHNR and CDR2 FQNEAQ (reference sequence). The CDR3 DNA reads TGTGCCAGCAGCTTCGGGGGGCGTATGTACGAGCAGTACTTC. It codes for CASSFGGRMYEQYF.